Listed below are T cell receptor beta chains from one sample, sequenced in a study of response to subunit inactivated influenza vaccine. TCRdb reanalysed the RT-PCR reads using MiXCR and keeps one entry per CDR3 protein. Here the sample spans about 500,000 distinct CDR3 sequences, 15% to 20% being singletons. The sample was CD4+ T cells sorted from PBMCs, taken 23 months after vaccination. The receptors here all came from a man between 50 and 69 years old who received an inactivated influenza vaccine. The CDR3 runs from the conserved cysteine through the conserved F or W. D genes are given only for firm matches. Size is omitted from some rows. Given values are once, few, many or a class for expanded clones.

TRBJ2-1 . TRBD2 TRBV7-2 TGTGCCAGCAGCTTCAGGCTCGGCGGGAGGGTCCCCCAATGGGAGCAGTTCTTC CASSFRLGGRVPQWEQFF
TRBJ1-2 few TRBD1 TRBV20-1 TGCAGTGCTAGAGAAATGGGGCAGGGGGTCTATGGCTACACCTTC CSAREMGQGVYGYTF
TRBJ2-7 few . TRBV4-1 TGCGCCAGCAGCCAGGGACCGAGTCCCTACGAGCAGTACTTC CASSQGPSPYEQYF
TRBJ1-5 . TRBD1 TRBV29-1 TGCAGCGTGAATCTGGGACAGAATCAGCCCCAGCATTTT CSVNLGQNQPQHF
TRBJ2-1 once . TRBV18 TGTGCCAGCTCACCACTCAACTCCGGAGGGGGCAGGGATGAGCAGTTCTTC CASSPLNSGGGRDEQFF
TRBJ2-3 few . TRBV5-1 TGCGCCAGCAGCCGGTCGGGGATCACAGATACGCAGTATTTT CASSRSGITDTQYF
TRBJ1-1 few . TRBV12-3/TRBV12-4 TGTGCCAGTTTCCAGGGGATTAACGAAGCTTTCTTT CASFQGINEAFF
TRBJ2-1 . TRBD2 TRBV20-1 TGCAGTGCGAACCGACTAGCGGGAGACAATGAGCAGTTCTTC CSANRLAGDNEQFF
TRBJ1-2 few TRBD1 TRBV6-1 TGTGCCAGCAGTGAAACGGACAGGCTTTATGGCTACACCTTC CASSETDRLYGYTF
TRBJ2-1 . . TRBV10-3 TGTGCCATCAGTGACCGAGGTGGCGGTGAGCAGTTCTTC CAISDRGGGEQFF
TRBJ2-4 . TRBD2 TRBV7-2 TGTGCCAGCAGCTTATACGGGAGGGCCGGTAACATTCAGTACTTC CASSLYGRAGNIQYF
TRBJ2-5 few . TRBV7-2 TGTGCCAGCAGCTTAGGTGGGGTTGGGGAGACCCAGTACTTC CASSLGGVGETQYF
TRBJ2-1 many . TRBV9 TGTGCCAGCAGCGTAGCACAGTACAATGAGCAGTTCTTC CASSVAQYNEQFF
TRBJ1-5 . . TRBV14 TGTGCCAGCAGCCAAGATTCAGTCCAGCCCCAGCATTTT CASSQDSVQPQHF
TRBJ2-1 . TRBD2 TRBV5-5 TGTGCCAGCAGCTTGGGGTCTAGCGGTTCCGAGCAGTTCTTC CASSLGSSGSEQFF
TRBJ2-7 . . TRBV3-1 TGTGCCAGCAGCCCAGACACGGGAGTCTACGAGCAGTACTTC CASSPDTGVYEQYF
TRBJ1-6 . . TRBV5-1 TGCGCCAGCAGCTTGGCAGGGGCTAACAGGTCACCCCTCCACTTT CASSLAGANRSPLHF
TRBJ2-2 . TRBD1 TRBV28 TGTGCCAGCAGTTGGACAGGGGACACCGGGGAGCTGTTTTTT CASSWTGDTGELFF
TRBJ2-1 many . TRBV29-1 TGCAGCGCCGTGAGGGGGGTAAGAGGTTCCAATGAGCAGTTCTTC CSAVRGVRGSNEQFF
TRBJ2-2 many TRBD1 TRBV20-1 TGCAGTGCTGGGACAGGTGTCACCGGGGAGCTGTTTTTT CSAGTGVTGELFF
TRBJ2-4 . . TRBV20-1 TGCAGTGCTAGAGTCGGCGGGATAGCCAAAAACATTCAGTACTTC CSARVGGIAKNIQYF
TRBJ2-5 few . TRBV20-1 TGCAGTGCTAGAGATCGGTCCAGGGGTGAGACCCAGTACTTC CSARDRSRGETQYF
TRBJ1-6 few . TRBV20-1 TGCAGTGCTAGGTTCTCAGGGACGAATTCACCCCTCCACTTT CSARFSGTNSPLHF
TRBJ2-3 few . TRBV4-3 TGCGCCAGCAGCCAAGAAGTCGGGGGGCGCCCCCCCACAGATACGCAGTATTTT CASSQEVGGRPPTDTQYF
TRBJ2-5 . TRBD1 TRBV7-2 TGTGCCAGCAGCCCGTGGGACAGGGGCTCTAAGACCCAGTACTTC CASSPWDRGSKTQYF
TRBJ2-5 many . TRBV10-3 TGTGCCATCAGTGGACAAGGGGCGCGTCTAGAGACCCAGTACTTC CAISGQGARLETQYF
TRBJ1-3 . . TRBV4-2 TGTGCCAGCAGCCAAGATTTGGGGAGCTCTGGAAACACCATATATTTT CASSQDLGSSGNTIYF
TRBJ2-2 once TRBD1 TRBV28 TGTGCCAGCAGGCCTCCGAGGTCCAGGGGGCTTATCACCGGGGAGCTGTTTTTT CASRPPRSRGLITGELFF
TRBJ2-1 . TRBD2 TRBV28 TGTGCCAGCAGTTTCTGGACTAGCGGGAGCTTTTCCTACAATGAGCAGTTCTTC CASSFWTSGSFSYNEQFF
TRBJ2-1 few TRBD2 TRBV11-2 TGTGCCAGCAGCTCCCTTGACCAGCGGGGCCCCAATGAGCAGTTCTTC CASSSLDQRGPNEQFF
TRBJ1-4 many . TRBV5-5 TGTGCCAGCAGCCCCCCTGGAAAACTGTTTTTT CASSPPGKLFF
TRBJ1-2 . . TRBV19 TGTGCCAGTAGTACGATTGGGGATAACTATGGCTACACCTTC CASSTIGDNYGYTF
TRBJ1-2 . . TRBV6-2/TRBV6-3 TGTGCCAGCAGTCAAACCGTGACATCGGTCTATGGCTACACCTTC CASSQTVTSVYGYTF
TRBJ2-5 . . TRBV7-9 TGTGCCAGCCGGGGGTTGAGCGGGGAGACCCAGTACTTC CASRGLSGETQYF
TRBJ1-4 few . TRBV5-1 TGCGCCAGCAGCTTGGCCGGGGCAGGTGAAAAACTGTTTTTT CASSLAGAGEKLFF
TRBJ2-2 few . TRBV11-2 TGTGCCAGCAGCTTAGTCGGCAGCTCGAACACCGGGGAGCTGTTTTTT CASSLVGSSNTGELFF
TRBJ1-5 . . TRBV12-3/TRBV12-4 TGTGCCAGCAGTTTTATGGCCCCACAGTATAGCAATCAGCCCCAGCATTTT CASSFMAPQYSNQPQHF
TRBJ2-5 many . TRBV12-3/TRBV12-4 TGTGCCAGCAGTCTATTCCAAGAGACCCAGTACTTC CASSLFQETQYF
TRBJ2-3 . . TRBV29-1 TGCAGCGTTGCGGGCAGGGGCACAGATACGCAGTATTTT CSVAGRGTDTQYF
TRBJ1-1 . TRBD1 TRBV28 TGTGCCAGCAGTTATCCGACAGGGATGAACACTGAAGCTTTCTTT CASSYPTGMNTEAFF
TRBJ2-5 many TRBD1 TRBV20-1 TGCAGTGCTAGAGGACAGGGTGGTTTTGGGACCCAGTACTTC CSARGQGGFGTQYF
TRBJ2-2 . . TRBV20-1 TGCAGTGCTAGGGAACTCAGGACCGGGGAGCTGTTTTTT CSARELRTGELFF
TRBJ2-7 . . TRBV9 TGTGCCAGCAGCCCCTCTCGAGTATCCTCCGAGCAGTACTTC CASSPSRVSSEQYF